One and the same sample provided the 11 T cell receptor beta chains below, sequenced in a study of CD8+ T cells in alopecia areata. RNA, once extracted, was reverse transcribed into cDNA for use as the sequencing template. Assay: immunoSEQ multiplex PCR; the TCRdb copy retains only in-frame clones and omits some. Found here are approximately 140,000 clones, around 86% of them singletons; the top ten hold approximately 16%. The specimen was CD8+ T cells sorted from blood, collected at week 0. These receptors all come from a human donor with alopecia areata.

This chain connects TRBV27 to TRBJ1-2; a weak D match, TRBD1 (5 bases). V was trimmed by 0 bases and J by 6 bases, leaving 8 bases between them. The CDR3 has 13 amino acids. Germline V lookup: CDR1 MNHEY, CDR2 SMNVEV (reference sequence). The CDR3 DNA sequence: TGTGCCAGCAGTTTATCGGGACGGGATGGCTACACCTTC. The encoded protein is CASSLSGRDGYTF.

The chain joins TRBV7-2 to TRBJ2-3; 12 positions agree with TRBD2. Trimming removed 5 bases from V and 4 bases from J; junction bases left unmatched: 13. The CDR3 is 18 amino acids. The V gene's germline CDR1 is SGHTA and CDR2 FQGNSA. CDR3: CASSILTRTSGTADTQYF. CDR3 DNA: TGTGCCAGCAGCATCCTAACGAGGACTAGCGGGACTGCAGATACGCAGTATTTT.

The sample holds one count of this clone. V and J are TRBV6-5 and TRBJ1-1; D not resolved. Germline V gives CDR1 MNHEY, CDR2 SVGAGI. The CDR3 extends over 12 amino acids. V was cut by 8 bases and J by 3 bases, with 10 bases left in between. This CDR3 is CASGRCDTEAFF. The CDR3 DNA sequence: TGTGCCAGCGGGCGGTGCGACACTGAAGCTTTCTTT.

The V gene is TRBV19, the J gene TRBJ2-7; D remains unclear. The CDR3 sequence is 14 residues long. V lost 1 base and J lost 0, with 7 bases in between. Germline CDR1 LNHDA, CDR2 SQIVND (reference sequence). In DNA, the CDR3 is TGTGCCAGTAGTATAGGGCAGAGCTCCTACGAGCAGTACTTC. Its protein is CASSIGQSSYEQYF.

The rearrangement links TRBV19 to TRBJ2-7; D unclear. V shed 5 bases and J shed 1 base, with 15 bases lying between them. This CDR3 comprises 15 residues. The germline V gene has CDR1 LNHDA and CDR2 SQIVND (reference sequence). DNA of the CDR3: TGTGCCAGTAGTGTTGTTAGCACGGCTTCCTACGAGCAGTACTTC. It yields the protein CASSVVSTASYEQYF.

The V gene is TRBV30, the J gene TRBJ1-1; D remains ambiguous. Germline V gene sequence: CDR1 GTSNPN, CDR2 SVGIG (reference sequence). The CDR3 sequence is 13 residues long. Trimming removed 2 bases at V and 1 base at J, with 8 bases between. The CDR3 coding sequence is TGTGCCTGGAGTTTGACAAAGAACACTGAAGCTTTCTTT. Protein: CAWSLTKNTEAFF.

V usage is TRBV29-1 and J usage is TRBJ1-2; D is possibly TRBD1 (5 bases). The CDR3 runs to 12 residues. CDR1 SQVTM and CDR2 ANQGSEA come from the germline V gene. V lost 8 bases, J lost 4 bases, and 14 bases lay in between. The DNA of the CDR3 is TGCAGCCTCGGGGGTTCTTTCTATGGCTACACCTTC. It is translated as CSLGGSFYGYTF. The complete variable domain, with remaining parts taken from reference TRBV29-1 and TRBJ1-2, reads SAVISQKPSRDICQRGTSLTIQCQVDSQVTMMFWYRQQPGQSLTLIATANQGSEATYESGFVIDKFPISRPNLTFSTLTVSNMSPEDSSIYLCSLGGSFYGYTFGSGTRLTVV.

The chain combines TRBV6-6 with TRBJ2-3; D unresolved. From germline, CDR1 is MNHNY and CDR2 SVGAGI (reference sequence). Trimming pared 0 bases from V and 2 bases from J, leaving 12 bases between. The CDR3 runs to 16 residues. CDR3 residues: CASSYSPWEDTDTQYF. The CDR3, as DNA: TGTGCCAGCAGTTACTCCCCTTGGGAAGACACAGATACGCAGTATTTT.

In its sample, this clone was seen a few times. This CDR3 is CASSYSRGTGFYEQYF. The CDR3 bases are TGTGCCAGCAGTTACTCTAGGGGGACCGGTTTCTACGAGCAGTACTTC. This chain links TRBV6-5 with TRBJ2-7, with D possibly TRBD1 on 6 matching bases. V was shortened by 0 bases and J by 3 bases, with 15 bases between the two germline ends. The germline gives CDR1 MNHEY, CDR2 SVGAGI. This CDR3 region has 16 residues.

The chain carries TRBV7-3 and TRBJ2-3; either TRBD1 or TRBD2 may supply D (5 bases each). Between the trimmed V and J ends, which lost 5 bases and 4 bases, there was a span of 13 bases. Germline CDR1 is SGHTA and CDR2 is FQGTGA. There are 14 residues in the CDR3. The CDR3: CASSPSGGSDTQYF. The CDR3 DNA follows: TGTGCCAGCAGCCCATCTGGGGGTTCAGATACGCAGTATTTT.

This rearrangement joins TRBV16 to TRBJ1-5, with 10 bases identical to TRBD1. Germline lookup yields CDR1 KGHSY and CDR2 FQNENV. Germline trimming cut 6 bases from V and 0 bases from J; bases unmatched to any gene: 8. The CDR3 consists of 17 residues. The CDR3 sequence is CASSQTGGRNSNQPQHF. DNA for the CDR3: TGTGCCAGCAGTCAGACAGGGGGCAGGAATAGCAATCAGCCCCAGCATTTT.